Listed below are T cell receptor beta chains from one sample, sequenced in a study of blood T cells in healthy people across ages. TCRdb processed the 5' RACE reads anew with MiXCR; each CDR3 protein has one entry. Of around 500,000 distinct CDR3 sequences in the sample, about 27% were seen once. A further study also used this sample, focusing on T cells of mothers and their children.

The source material was blood. The receptors come from a boy under 10 years old in good health. Both conserved end residues are part of each CDR3. A D gene is named only where the DNA matches it firmly. Only part of the rows carry a size: once, few, many, or a class if the clone is expanded.

J gene	V gene	clone size	D gene	CDR3 protein	CDR3 DNA
TRBJ2-7	TRBV3-1	-	-	CASSQGFSPSYEQYF	TGTGCCAGCAGCCAAGGATTCAGTCCCTCCTACGAGCAGTACTTC
TRBJ1-2	TRBV6-1	-	-	CASSLTGPEGKGYTF	TGTGCCAGCAGCCTAACAGGGCCCGAGGGGAAGGGCTACACCTTC
TRBJ2-5	TRBV25-1	-	TRBD1	CASSVTPGQGQETQYF	TGTGCCAGCAGTGTTACTCCGGGACAGGGTCAGGAGACCCAGTACTTC
TRBJ1-1	TRBV28	-	-	CASSFLARRNEAFF	TGTGCCAGCAGTTTCCTGGCTCGACGGAATGAAGCTTTCTTT
TRBJ1-1	TRBV5-6	few	-	CASSLEQNTEAFF	TGTGCCAGCAGCTTGGAGCAGAACACTGAAGCTTTCTTT
TRBJ1-4	TRBV5-1	-	TRBD1	CASSVGTGSREKLFF	TGCGCCAGCAGCGTGGGGACAGGGTCGCGCGAAAAACTGTTTTTT
TRBJ2-1	TRBV11-3	once	-	CASSLRICGGGQFF	TGTGCCAGCAGCTTGCGGATTTGTGGGGGCGGTCAGTTCTTC
TRBJ2-1	TRBV11-2	-	TRBD2	CASSSRLAPYNEQFF	TGTGCCAGCAGCTCCCGACTAGCCCCGTACAATGAGCAGTTCTTC
TRBJ2-2	TRBV27	-	-	CASLRGNTGELFF	TGTGCCAGCCTCAGGGGGAACACCGGGGAGCTGTTTTTT
TRBJ2-4	TRBV19	few	TRBD1	CASSTWDRRQYF	TGTGCCAGTAGTACCTGGGACAGGAGACAGTACTTC
TRBJ2-7	TRBV6-5	few	TRBD1	CASSYKDRVISEQYF	TGTGCCAGCAGTTACAAGGACAGGGTTATCTCCGAGCAGTACTTC
TRBJ2-1	TRBV7-9	-	-	CASSDRQGDYNEQFF	TGTGCCAGCAGCGATCGGCAGGGAGACTACAATGAGCAGTTCTTC
TRBJ2-7	TRBV6-5	-	-	CVVTSARGGEQYF	TGTGTCGTGACATCGGCGAGAGGGGGCGAGCAGTACTTC
TRBJ1-1	TRBV25-1	few	TRBD1	CASTHRGEAEAFF	TGTGCCAGCACTCACAGGGGAGAGGCTGAAGCTTTCTTT
TRBJ2-1	TRBV9	-	TRBD2	CASSVGLAGFYNGQFF	TGTGCCAGCAGCGTAGGACTAGCGGGATTTTACAATGGGCAGTTCTTC
TRBJ2-5	TRBV7-9	few	-	CASSFLKGETQYF	TGTGCCAGCAGCTTCCTCAAGGGGGAGACCCAGTACTTC
TRBJ2-1	TRBV11-2	few	-	CASNEGSGWGHEQFF	TGTGCCAGCAACGAGGGGAGCGGCTGGGGTCATGAGCAGTTCTTC
TRBJ1-5	TRBV27	-	-	CASSSSEPHQPQHF	TGTGCCAGCAGTTCTTCCGAGCCACATCAGCCCCAGCATTTT
TRBJ1-2	TRBV10-3	-	TRBD1	CAISITDRVYGYTF	TGTGCCATCAGTATAACGGACAGGGTCTATGGCTACACCTTC
TRBJ2-3	TRBV12-3/TRBV12-4	-	-	CASSFGLDTDTQYF	TGTGCCAGCAGTTTTGGGTTAGACACAGATACGCAGTATTTT
TRBJ1-1	TRBV6-5	-	-	CASSFEGGMNTEAFF	TGTGCCAGCAGTTTTGAAGGCGGTATGAACACTGAAGCTTTCTTT
TRBJ2-1	TRBV7-2	few	TRBD2	CASSPRAGGPYNEQFF	TGTGCCAGCAGCCCCCGGGCGGGAGGGCCGTACAATGAGCAGTTCTTC
TRBJ2-5	TRBV12-5	few	TRBD2	CASGNPLAGTRGTQYF	TGTGCTAGTGGTAACCCCTTAGCGGGGACAAGAGGGACCCAGTACTTC
TRBJ1-6	TRBV5-1	-	-	CASSLEGQTSPLHF	TGCGCCAGCAGCTTGGAGGGGCAGACTTCACCCCTCCACTTT
TRBJ2-3	TRBV15	-	-	CATSRTEDTQYF	TGTGCCACCAGCAGAACGGAAGATACGCAGTATTTT
TRBJ2-4	TRBV7-2	-	-	CASSLVGNDIQYF	TGTGCCAGCAGCTTAGTAGGGAATGACATTCAGTACTTC
TRBJ2-7	TRBV28	-	-	CASTPEAWHEQYF	TGTGCCAGCACTCCAGAGGCGTGGCACGAGCAGTACTTC
TRBJ2-1	TRBV5-1	-	TRBD2	CASSLVKRGGFEQFF	TGCGCCAGCAGCTTGGTGAAGCGGGGGGGCTTTGAGCAGTTCTTC
TRBJ2-5	TRBV5-1	-	TRBD2	CASSRGLAEETQYF	TGCGCCAGCAGCCGTGGACTAGCGGAAGAGACCCAGTACTTC
TRBJ2-7	TRBV29-1	few	-	CSVGAVGEQYF	TGCAGCGTTGGTGCAGTAGGCGAGCAGTACTTC
TRBJ2-3	TRBV13	-	-	CASSPPAWGDTQYF	TGTGCCAGCAGCCCTCCCGCCTGGGGCGATACGCAGTATTTT
TRBJ2-7	TRBV27	many	TRBD2	CASSSGGEREQYF	TGTGCCAGCAGTTCGGGGGGGGAACGCGAGCAGTACTTC
TRBJ1-2	TRBV10-3	-	-	CAISAQAWEVDGYTF	TGTGCCATCAGCGCACAGGCTTGGGAAGTCGATGGCTACACCTTC
TRBJ1-2	TRBV27	-	-	CASSPTEFYGYTF	TGTGCCAGCAGTCCCACAGAGTTCTATGGCTACACCTTC
TRBJ2-3	TRBV6-2/TRBV6-3	-	TRBD2	CASSLGLANTDTQYF	TGTGCCAGCAGCCTCGGACTAGCGAACACAGATACGCAGTATTTT
TRBJ2-4	TRBV10-3	few	-	CAISGATGEKHF	TGTGCCATCTCCGGGGCTACTGGCGAGAAGCACTTC
TRBJ2-7	TRBV28	-	-	CASSFRPATYEQYF	TGTGCCAGCAGTTTCCGTCCGGCTACCTACGAGCAGTACTTC
TRBJ1-1	TRBV4-1	few	-	CASSQEMGFGVEDTEAFF	TGCGCCAGCAGCCAAGAGATGGGTTTCGGGGTTGAGGACACTGAAGCTTTCTTT
TRBJ1-5	TRBV7-2	-	-	CASSLAQNSNQPQHF	TGTGCCAGCAGCTTAGCCCAGAATAGCAATCAGCCCCAGCATTTT
TRBJ1-5	TRBV12-3/TRBV12-4	few	-	CASILGARDSNQPQHF	TGTGCCAGCATCCTCGGGGCCAGGGATAGCAATCAGCCCCAGCATTTT